The clone carrying this T cell receptor (beta chain) was counted once. Per the authors' pipeline: Counts of nucleated cells, estimated from reference gene primer amplification, were obtained. Sequenced by immunoSEQ multiplex PCR; TCRdb stores in-frame clones only, minus some. The V and J calls and the clone size are those of that table, but D and trimming were determined from the DNA. Found here are roughly 390,000 clones, 75% to 90% of them singletons; the top ten hold around 3.4%. The data were obtained in a study of blood T cell repertoires in COVID-19. Overall study context: Acute-phase and convalescent COVID-19 samples originated in the United States, Italy and Spain. T cells, B-cell-depleted T cells, or PBMCs supplied cDNA or gDNA.

The TCR was taken from a woman aged 18-29 years with acute or convalescent COVID-19. What was sequenced was peripheral blood.

CDR3 DNA sequence: TGTGCCAGAAGCTTACCTAAGGGGACAGGGGGGCACGAGCAGTACTTC. This encodes CARSLPKGTGGHEQYF. The rearrangement links TRBV7-5 to TRBJ2-7; TRBD1, the D gene given by the table, was not confirmed from the DNA. TRBV7-5 is shown as a pseudogene. CDR3 size: 16 residues.